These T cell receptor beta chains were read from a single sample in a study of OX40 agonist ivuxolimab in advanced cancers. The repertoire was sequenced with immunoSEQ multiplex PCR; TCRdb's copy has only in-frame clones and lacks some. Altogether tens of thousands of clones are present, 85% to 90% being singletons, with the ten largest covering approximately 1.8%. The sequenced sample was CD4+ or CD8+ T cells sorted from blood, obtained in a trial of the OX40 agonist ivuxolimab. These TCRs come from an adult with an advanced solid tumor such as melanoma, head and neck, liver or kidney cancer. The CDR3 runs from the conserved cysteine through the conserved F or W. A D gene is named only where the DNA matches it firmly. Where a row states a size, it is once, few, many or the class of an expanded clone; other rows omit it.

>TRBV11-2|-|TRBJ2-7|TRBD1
TGTGCCAGCAATCGCGGACAGGGTTCGAGCGAGCAGTACTTC
CASNRGQGSSEQYF
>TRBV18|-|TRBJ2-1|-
TGTGCCAGCTCACCACCGGGGAATGAGCAGTTCTTC
CASSPPGNEQFF
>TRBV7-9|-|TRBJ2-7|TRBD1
TGTGCCAGCAGCCGGTCCGGGACAGGGGCGACCTACGAGCAGTACTTC
CASSRSGTGATYEQYF
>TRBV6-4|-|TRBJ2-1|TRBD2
TGTGCCAGCAGCCCCGGGACTAGCGGGGGCTACAATGAGCAGTTCTTC
CASSPGTSGGYNEQFF
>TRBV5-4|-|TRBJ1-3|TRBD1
TGTGCCAGCAGCCCCAGACAGGGGGCCGGTGGAAACACCATATATTTT
CASSPRQGAGGNTIYF
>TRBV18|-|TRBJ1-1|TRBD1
TGTGCCAGCTCACCAGCCCGAGACAGGGTAAACACTGAAGCTTTCTTT
CASSPARDRVNTEAFF
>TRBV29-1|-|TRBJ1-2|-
TGCAGCGTTGCTGAACAGGGTCTCGGCTATGGCTACACCTTC
CSVAEQGLGYGYTF
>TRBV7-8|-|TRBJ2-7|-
TGTGCCAGCAGCTTAGACCCAGGTCCTAGCTCCTACGAGCAGTACTTC
CASSLDPGPSSYEQYF
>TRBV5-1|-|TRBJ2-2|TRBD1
TGCGCCAGCAGCTTAGGACAGGGATTAAACACCGGGGAGCTGTTTTTT
CASSLGQGLNTGELFF
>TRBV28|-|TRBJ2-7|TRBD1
TGTGCCAGCAGTTATCGACAGGGGCGCTACGAGCAGTACTTC
CASSYRQGRYEQYF
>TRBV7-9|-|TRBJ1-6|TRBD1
TGTGCCAGCAGCTCTTCCGGACAGGAGAATTCACCCCTCCACTTT
CASSSSGQENSPLHF
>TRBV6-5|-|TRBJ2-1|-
TGTGCCAGCAGCCTGACTAGCTCCTACAATGAGCAGTTCTTC
CASSLTSSYNEQFF
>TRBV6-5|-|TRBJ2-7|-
TGTGCCAGCAGTTACGCTGGGGGAAACGAGCAGTACTTC
CASSYAGGNEQYF
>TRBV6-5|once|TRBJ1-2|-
TGTGCCAGCAGTTACTCGGGGGCGGCGGGAAACTATGGCTACACCTTC
CASSYSGAAGNYGYTF
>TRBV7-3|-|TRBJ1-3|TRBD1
TGTGCCAGCAGCCTAGGGGCCCGACAGGGGGCTGGAAACACCATATATTTT
CASSLGARQGAGNTIYF
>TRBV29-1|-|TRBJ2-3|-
TGCAGCGTTACGGACGGTAGCACAGATACGCAGTATTTT
CSVTDGSTDTQYF
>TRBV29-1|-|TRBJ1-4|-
TGCAGCGGGAGACGCGGGACCTCTAAGGCGGATGAAAAACTGTTTTTT
CSGRRGTSKADEKLFF
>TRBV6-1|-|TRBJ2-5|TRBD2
TGTGCCAGCAGACCGTCGGGGGGGCGCCAAGAGACCCAGTACTTC
CASRPSGGRQETQYF
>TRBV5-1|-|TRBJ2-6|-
TGCGCCAGCAGCTTGCTAGTAAGCTCTGGGGCCAACGTCCTGACTTTC
CASSLLVSSGANVLTF